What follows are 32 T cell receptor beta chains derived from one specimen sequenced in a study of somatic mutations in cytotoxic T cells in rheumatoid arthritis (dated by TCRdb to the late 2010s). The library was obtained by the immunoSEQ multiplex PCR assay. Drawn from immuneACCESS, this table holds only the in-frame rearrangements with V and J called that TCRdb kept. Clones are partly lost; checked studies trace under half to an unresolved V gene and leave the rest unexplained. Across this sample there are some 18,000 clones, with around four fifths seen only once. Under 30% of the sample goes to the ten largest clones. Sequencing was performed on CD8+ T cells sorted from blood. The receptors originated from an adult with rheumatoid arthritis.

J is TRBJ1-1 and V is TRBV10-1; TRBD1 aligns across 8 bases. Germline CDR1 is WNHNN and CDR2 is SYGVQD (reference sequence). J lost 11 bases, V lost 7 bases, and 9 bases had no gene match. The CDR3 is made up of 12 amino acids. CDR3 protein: CASIGTGPGAFF. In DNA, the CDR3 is TGCGCCAGCATCGGGACAGGCCCGGGGGCTTTCTTT.

The DNA for the CDR3 is TGTGCCAGTAGTCCATATCAGGGGAGGGGTGAAGCTTTCTTT. Its protein product is CASSPYQGRGEAFF. J is TRBJ1-1 and V is TRBV19; D is possibly TRBD1 (6 bases). The V end was cut by 5 bases, the J end by 7 bases, with 17 bases between. The CDR3 length is 14 residues. The V gene's germline CDR1 is LNHDA and CDR2 SQIVND (reference sequence).

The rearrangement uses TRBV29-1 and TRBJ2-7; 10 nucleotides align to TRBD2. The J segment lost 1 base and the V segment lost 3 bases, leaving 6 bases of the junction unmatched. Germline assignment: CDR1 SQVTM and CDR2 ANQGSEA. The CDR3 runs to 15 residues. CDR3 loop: CSVEMASGSSYEQYF. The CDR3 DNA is TGCAGCGTTGAGATGGCTAGCGGGAGTTCCTACGAGCAGTACTTC.

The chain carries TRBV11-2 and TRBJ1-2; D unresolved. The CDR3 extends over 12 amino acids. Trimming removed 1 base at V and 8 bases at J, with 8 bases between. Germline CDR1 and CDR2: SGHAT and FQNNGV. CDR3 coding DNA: TGTGCCAGCAGCTTAGGGACGGAAGGCTACACCTTC. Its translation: CASSLGTEGYTF.

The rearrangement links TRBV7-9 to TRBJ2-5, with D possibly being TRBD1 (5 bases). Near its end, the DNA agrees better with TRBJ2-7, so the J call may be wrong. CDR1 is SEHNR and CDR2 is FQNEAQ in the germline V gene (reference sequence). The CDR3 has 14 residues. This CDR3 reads CASSPEQVVNEQYF. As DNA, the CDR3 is TGTGCCAGCAGCCCGGAACAGGTTGTTAACGAGCAGTACTTC.

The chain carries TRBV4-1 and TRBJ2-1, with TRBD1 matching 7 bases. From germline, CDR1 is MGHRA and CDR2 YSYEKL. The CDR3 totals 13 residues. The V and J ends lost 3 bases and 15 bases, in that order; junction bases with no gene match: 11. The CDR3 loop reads CASSQDDRAFPFF. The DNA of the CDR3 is TGCGCCAGCAGCCAGGACGACAGGGCCTTCCCGTTCTTC.

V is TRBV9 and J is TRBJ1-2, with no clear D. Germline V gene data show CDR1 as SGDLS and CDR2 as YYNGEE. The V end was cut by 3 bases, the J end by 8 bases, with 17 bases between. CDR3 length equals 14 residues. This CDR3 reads CASSGRQSSGGYTF. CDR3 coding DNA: TGTGCCAGCAGCGGTCGACAAAGCTCGGGGGGCTACACCTTC.

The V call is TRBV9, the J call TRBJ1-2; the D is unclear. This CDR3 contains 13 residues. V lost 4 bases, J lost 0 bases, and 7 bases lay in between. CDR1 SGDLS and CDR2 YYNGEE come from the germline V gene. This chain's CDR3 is CASSQETNYGYTF. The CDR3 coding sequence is TGTGCCAGCAGCCAGGAGACTAACTATGGCTACACCTTC.

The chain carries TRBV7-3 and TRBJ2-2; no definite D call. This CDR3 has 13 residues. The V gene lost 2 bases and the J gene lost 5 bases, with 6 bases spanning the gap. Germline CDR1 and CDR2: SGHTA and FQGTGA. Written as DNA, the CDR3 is TGTGCCAGCAGCTTAGGAGCTACCGGGGAGCTGTTTTTT. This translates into CASSLGATGELFF.

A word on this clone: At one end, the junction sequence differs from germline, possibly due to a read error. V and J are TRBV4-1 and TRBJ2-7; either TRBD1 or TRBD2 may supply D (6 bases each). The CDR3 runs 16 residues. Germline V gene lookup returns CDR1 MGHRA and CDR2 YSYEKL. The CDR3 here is CTSSQDLRGLAYEQYF. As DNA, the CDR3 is TGCACCAGCAGCCAAGATCTTCGGGGGCTCGCCTACGAGCAGTACTTC.

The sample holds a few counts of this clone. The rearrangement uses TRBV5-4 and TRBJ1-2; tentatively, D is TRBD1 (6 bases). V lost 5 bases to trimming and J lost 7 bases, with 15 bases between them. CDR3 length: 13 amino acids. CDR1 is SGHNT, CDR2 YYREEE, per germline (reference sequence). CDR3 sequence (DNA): TGTGCCAGCAGTTTCAAAGGGGGGAGTGGCTACACCTTC. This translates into CASSFKGGSGYTF.

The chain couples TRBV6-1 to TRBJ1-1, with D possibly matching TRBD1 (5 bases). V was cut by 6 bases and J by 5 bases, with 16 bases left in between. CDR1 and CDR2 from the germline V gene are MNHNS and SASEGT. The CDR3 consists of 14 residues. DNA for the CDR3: TGTGCCAGCAGCCCTTCGGGCGGGACGACTGAAGCTTTCTTT. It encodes CASSPSGGTTEAFF.

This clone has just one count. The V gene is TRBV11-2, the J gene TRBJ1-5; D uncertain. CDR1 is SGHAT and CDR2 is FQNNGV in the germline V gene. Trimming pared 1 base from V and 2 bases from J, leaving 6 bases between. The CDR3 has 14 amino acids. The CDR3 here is CASSLGEGNQPQHF. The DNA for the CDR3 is TGTGCCAGCAGCTTAGGTGAGGGCAATCAGCCCCAGCATTTT.

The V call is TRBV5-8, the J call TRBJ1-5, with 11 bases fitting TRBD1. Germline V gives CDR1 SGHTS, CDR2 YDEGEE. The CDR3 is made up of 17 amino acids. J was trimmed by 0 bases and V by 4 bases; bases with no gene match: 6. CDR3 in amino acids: CASSTGQGGYSNQPQHF. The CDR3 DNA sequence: TGTGCCAGCAGCACGGGACAGGGGGGATATAGCAATCAGCCCCAGCATTTT.

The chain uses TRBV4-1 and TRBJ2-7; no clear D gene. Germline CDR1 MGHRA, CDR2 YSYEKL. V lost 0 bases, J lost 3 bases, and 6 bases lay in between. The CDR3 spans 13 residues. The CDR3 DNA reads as TGCGCCAGCAGCCAAGATTGGGACTACGAGCAGTACTTC. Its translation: CASSQDWDYEQYF.

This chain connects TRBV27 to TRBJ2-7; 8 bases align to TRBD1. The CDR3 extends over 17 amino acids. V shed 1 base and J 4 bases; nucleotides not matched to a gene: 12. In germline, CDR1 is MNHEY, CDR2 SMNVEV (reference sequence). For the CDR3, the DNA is TGTGCCAGCAGTTTATTCGGCAGGGGGCAAATTGGATACGAGCAGTACTTC. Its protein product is CASSLFGRGQIGYEQYF.

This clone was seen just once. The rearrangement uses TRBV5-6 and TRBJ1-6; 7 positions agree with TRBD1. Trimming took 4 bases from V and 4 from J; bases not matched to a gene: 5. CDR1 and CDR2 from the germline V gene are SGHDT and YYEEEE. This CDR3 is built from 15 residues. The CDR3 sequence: CASSTGTEYNSPLHF. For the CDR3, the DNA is TGTGCCAGCAGCACAGGGACAGAATATAATTCACCCCTCCACTTT.

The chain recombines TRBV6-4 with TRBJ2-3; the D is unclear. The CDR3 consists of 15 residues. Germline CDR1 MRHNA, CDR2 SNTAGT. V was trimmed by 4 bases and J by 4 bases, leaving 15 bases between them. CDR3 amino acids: CASSVVGDGADTQYF. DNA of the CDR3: TGTGCCAGCAGTGTCGTTGGGGATGGGGCAGATACGCAGTATTTT.

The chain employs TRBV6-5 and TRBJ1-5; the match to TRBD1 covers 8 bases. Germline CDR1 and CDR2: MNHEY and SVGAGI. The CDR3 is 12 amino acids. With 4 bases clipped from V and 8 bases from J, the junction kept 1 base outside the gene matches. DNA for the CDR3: TGTGCCAGCAGTTCACAGGGGGAGCCCCAGCATTTT. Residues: CASSSQGEPQHF.

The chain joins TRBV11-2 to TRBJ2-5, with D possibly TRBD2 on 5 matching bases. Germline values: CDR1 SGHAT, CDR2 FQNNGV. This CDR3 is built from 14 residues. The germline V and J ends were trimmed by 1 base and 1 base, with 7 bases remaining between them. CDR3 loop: CASSLAGGQETQYF. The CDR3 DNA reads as TGTGCCAGCAGCTTAGCTGGAGGCCAAGAGACCCAGTACTTC.

CDR3 bases: TGTGCCAGCTCACCAGAAGCGGGACAGCCCCAGCATTTT. Protein product: CASSPEAGQPQHF. This chain uses TRBV18 with TRBJ1-5; D gene uncertain. The germline CDR1 and CDR2 sequences are KGHSH and LQKENI. The CDR3 covers 13 residues. V was trimmed by 2 bases and J by 7 bases, leaving 9 bases between them. Variable domain in full (rest from reference TRBV18 and TRBJ1-5): NAGVMQNPRHLVRRRGQEARLRCSPMKGHSHVYWYRQLPEEGLKFMVYLQKENIIDESGMPKERFSAEFPKEGPSILRIQQVVRGDSAAYFCASSPEAGQPQHFGDGTRLSIL.

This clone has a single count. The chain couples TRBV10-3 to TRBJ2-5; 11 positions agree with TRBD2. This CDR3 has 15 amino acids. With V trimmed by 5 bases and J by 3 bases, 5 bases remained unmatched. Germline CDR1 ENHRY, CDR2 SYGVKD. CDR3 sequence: CAISSPTSGEETQYF. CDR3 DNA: TGTGCCATCAGTTCCCCGACTAGCGGGGAAGAGACCCAGTACTTC.

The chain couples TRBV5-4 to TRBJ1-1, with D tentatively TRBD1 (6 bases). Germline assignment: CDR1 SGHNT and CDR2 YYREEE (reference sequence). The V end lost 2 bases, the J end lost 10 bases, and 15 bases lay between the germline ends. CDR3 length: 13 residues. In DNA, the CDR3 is TGTGCCAGCAGCTTAGGACTAGGGGGGCCAGCTTTCTTT. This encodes CASSLGLGGPAFF. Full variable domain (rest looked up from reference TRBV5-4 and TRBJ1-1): ETGVTQSPTHLIKTRGQQVTLRCSSQSGHNTVSWYQQALGQGPQFIFQYYREEENGRGNFPPRFSGLQFPNYSSELNVNALELDDSALYLCASSLGLGGPAFFGQGTRLTVV.

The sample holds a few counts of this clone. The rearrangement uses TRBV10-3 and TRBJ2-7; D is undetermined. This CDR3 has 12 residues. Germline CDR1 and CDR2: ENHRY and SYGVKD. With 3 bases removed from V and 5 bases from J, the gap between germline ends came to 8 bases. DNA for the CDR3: TGTGCCATCAGTGATTGGCGGCACGAGCAGTACTTC. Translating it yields CAISDWRHEQYF.

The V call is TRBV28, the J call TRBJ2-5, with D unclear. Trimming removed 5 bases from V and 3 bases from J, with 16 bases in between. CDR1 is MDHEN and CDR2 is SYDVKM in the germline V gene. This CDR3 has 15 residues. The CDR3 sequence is CASSPPRPEEETQYF. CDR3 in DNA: TGTGCCAGCAGTCCGCCCCGACCGGAAGAAGAGACCCAGTACTTC.

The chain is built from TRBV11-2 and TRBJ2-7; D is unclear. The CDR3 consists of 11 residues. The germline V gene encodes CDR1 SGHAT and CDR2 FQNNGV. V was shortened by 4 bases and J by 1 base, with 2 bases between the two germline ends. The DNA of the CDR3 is TGTGCCAGCAGCTATTCCTACGAGCAGTACTTC. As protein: CASSYSYEQYF.

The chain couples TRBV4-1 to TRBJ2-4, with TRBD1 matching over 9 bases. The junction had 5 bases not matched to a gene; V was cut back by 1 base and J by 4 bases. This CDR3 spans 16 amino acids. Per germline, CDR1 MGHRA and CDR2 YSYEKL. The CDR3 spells CASSQASGTGKNIQYF. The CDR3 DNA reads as TGCGCCAGCAGCCAAGCCAGCGGGACAGGGAAAAACATTCAGTACTTC.

CDR3 DNA: TGTGCCAGCAGTGACCTTCCCGGGACAGGGGTCTACGAGCAGTACTTC. Its protein product is CASSDLPGTGVYEQYF. This chain joins TRBV6-1 and TRBJ2-7, with 10 bases aligning to TRBD1. V lost 3 bases and J lost 3; bases outside the gene matches: 8. CDR3 length: 16 residues. Germline V gene data show CDR1 as MNHNS and CDR2 as SASEGT.

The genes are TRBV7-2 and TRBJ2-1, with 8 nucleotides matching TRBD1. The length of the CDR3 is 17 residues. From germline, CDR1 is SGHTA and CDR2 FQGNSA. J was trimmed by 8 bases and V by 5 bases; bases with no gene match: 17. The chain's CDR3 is CASSPVYGQGLEDEQFF. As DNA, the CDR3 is TGTGCCAGCAGCCCTGTGTACGGACAGGGTCTCGAGGATGAGCAGTTCTTC.

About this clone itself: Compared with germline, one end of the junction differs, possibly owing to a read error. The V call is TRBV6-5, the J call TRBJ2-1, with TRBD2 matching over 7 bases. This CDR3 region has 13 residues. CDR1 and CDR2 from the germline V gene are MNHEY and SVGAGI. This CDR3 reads CASSSGGLEEQLF. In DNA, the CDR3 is TGTGCCAGCAGTTCGGGAGGCTTAGAGGAGCAGCTCTTC.

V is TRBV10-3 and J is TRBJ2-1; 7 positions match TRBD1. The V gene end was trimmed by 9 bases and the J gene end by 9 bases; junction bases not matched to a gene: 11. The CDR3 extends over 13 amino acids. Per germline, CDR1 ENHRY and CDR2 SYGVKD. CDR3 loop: CAIQETGNSEQFF. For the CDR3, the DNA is TGTGCCATACAGGAGACAGGGAACAGTGAGCAGTTCTTC.

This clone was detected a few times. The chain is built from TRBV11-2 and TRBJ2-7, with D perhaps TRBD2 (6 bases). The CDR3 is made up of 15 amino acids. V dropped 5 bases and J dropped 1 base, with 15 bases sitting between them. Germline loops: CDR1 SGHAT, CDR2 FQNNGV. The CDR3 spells CASSASLGGSYEQYF. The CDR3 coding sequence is TGTGCCAGCAGCGCTTCCTTGGGGGGTTCCTACGAGCAGTACTTC.